Each of the 29 T cell receptor beta chains below was sequenced from the same sample in a study of T cell repertoires in cytomegalovirus infection. From the reads, TCRdb called clonotypes with MiXCR, one entry per CDR3 protein. The sample has roughly 730,000 distinct CDR3 sequences, 30% to 35% seen once. Their cognate antigens are unknown. The sequences come from cultured PBMCs, collected from culture after CMV antigen stimulation. The receptors here all came from a human donor in good health (CMV status not recorded). Some clones in this sample may be carry-over from other donors' samples.

This clonotype has at least ten counts. V is TRBV7-2 and J is TRBJ1-5; D gene uncertain. Germline lookup yields CDR1 SGHTA and CDR2 FQGNSA. The CDR3 has 16 residues. Trimming took 5 bases from V and 0 from J, leaving 14 bases between them. CDR3 nucleotide sequence: TGTGCCAGCAGCCCCGGACGGATTTATAGCAATCAGCCCCAGCATTTT. Translating gives CASSPGRIYSNQPQHF.

This clonotype was seen a few times. The chain links TRBV7-2 to TRBJ1-1, with D hard to call. Germline assignment: CDR1 SGHTA and CDR2 FQGNSA. The V end lost 5 bases, the J end lost 11 bases, and 18 bases lay between the germline ends. The CDR3 sequence is 13 residues long. CDR3: CASSLGVSTAAFF. The CDR3 DNA follows: TGTGCCAGCAGCCTTGGGGTTTCTACGGCGGCTTTCTTT.

The CDR3: CASSLGTDMNTEAFF. The CDR3 nucleotides are TGTGCCAGCAGCCTAGGGACAGACATGAACACTGAAGCTTTCTTT. This chain links TRBV7-9 with TRBJ1-1, with 7 bases aligning to TRBD1. Unmatched junction bases numbered 6, after V lost 5 bases and J lost 0 bases. The germline V gene encodes CDR1 SEHNR and CDR2 FQNEAQ (reference sequence). CDR3 length: 15 residues.

This clonotype has only a few counts. The chain couples TRBV6-2 or TRBV6-3 to TRBJ2-1, with TRBD2 matching 9 bases. The V segment lost 7 bases and the J segment 0 bases; nucleotides outside the gene matches: 13. The CDR3 is 18 residues long. Germline CDR1 is MNHEY and CDR2 is SVGEGT. CDR3 sequence: CASKTTLAGSASYNEQFF. The DNA for the CDR3 is TGTGCCAGCAAAACTACCCTAGCGGGGTCAGCCTCCTACAATGAGCAGTTCTTC.

This clonotype was seen many times. The J gene is TRBJ2-1, the V gene TRBV7-2, with D possibly matching TRBD1 (6 bases). There are 13 residues in the CDR3. The ends were cut back, 5 bases at V and 9 bases at J, with 14 bases in the middle. From germline, CDR1 is SGHTA and CDR2 FQGNSA. The CDR3 DNA reads as TGTGCCAGCAGCCTACTTAGCAGGGGTGAGCAGTTCTTC. It is translated as CASSLLSRGEQFF. Combining the CDR3 with reference TRBV7-2 and TRBJ2-1 gives the whole variable domain GAGVSQSPSNKVTEKGKDVELRCDPISGHTALYWYRQSLGQGLEFLIYFQGNSAPDKSGLPSDRFSAERTGGSVSTLTIQRTQQEDSAVYLCASSLLSRGEQFFGPGTRLTVL.

The rearrangement joins TRBV28 to TRBJ2-7, with D perhaps TRBD1 (6 bases). Germline V gene sequence: CDR1 MDHEN, CDR2 SYDVKM. V was clipped by 5 bases and J by 2 bases, with 13 bases between them. The CDR3 sequence is 14 residues long. CDR3 loop: CASSLGQPPYEQYF. CDR3 sequence (DNA): TGTGCCAGCAGTCTTGGACAGCCCCCCTACGAGCAGTACTTC.

This chain joins TRBV10-3 and TRBJ2-3, with a possible D match to TRBD1 (6 bases). V lost 4 bases, J lost 9 bases, and 20 bases lay in between. The germline V gene has CDR1 ENHRY and CDR2 SYGVKD. The CDR3 runs to 15 residues. CDR3 in amino acids: CAISGGQGRIGTQYF. The CDR3 coding sequence is TGTGCCATCAGTGGGGGGCAGGGGCGTATAGGGACGCAGTATTTT.

The chain combines TRBV11-3 with TRBJ2-1, with TRBD2 matching 9 bases. The CDR3 extends over 14 amino acids. V dropped 1 base and J dropped 10; count of bases not matched to a gene: 5. Germline CDR1 is SGHNT and CDR2 is YENEEA. Written as DNA, the CDR3 is TGTGCCAGCAGCTTAGTGCGGACTAGCGACGAGCAGTTCTTC. It codes for CASSLVRTSDEQFF.

Worth noting for this clonotype: A read error may be the cause here, since a much bigger clone is one base away. V and J are TRBV7-2 and TRBJ1-5; D is undetermined. The CDR3 has 13 amino acids. Per the germline V gene, CDR1 is SGHTA and CDR2 is FQGNSA. V lost 2 bases to trimming and J lost 13 bases, with 15 bases between them. In nucleotides, the CDR3 is TGTGCCAGCAGCTTAACGGGCGCCACACATCAGCATTTT. Translating it yields CASSLTGATHQHF. Using reference TRBV7-2 and TRBJ1-5 for the parts outside the CDR3, the full variable domain is GAGVSQSPSNKVTEKGKDVELRCDPISGHTALYWYRQSLGQGLEFLIYFQGNSAPDKSGLPSDRFSAERTGGSVSTLTIQRTQQEDSAVYLCASSLTGATHQHFGDGTRLSIL.

J is TRBJ1-4 and V is TRBV7-6; no definite D call. The CDR3 is 17 residues long. Trimming pared 1 base from V and 0 bases from J, leaving 12 bases between. The V gene's germline CDR1 is SGHVS and CDR2 FNYEAQ. The CDR3 protein is CASSLEVGASTNEKLFF. CDR3 sequence (DNA): TGTGCCAGCAGCTTAGAAGTGGGAGCCTCAACTAATGAAAAACTGTTTTTT.

This clonotype was found a few times. The chain combines TRBV12-3 or TRBV12-4 with TRBJ2-1; 9 nucleotides align to TRBD1. The CDR3 is 14 amino acids. The V segment lost 4 bases and the J segment 10 bases; nucleotides outside the gene matches: 8. The DNA for the CDR3 is TGTGCCAGCAGTTGGGACAGGGTGCGTGGGGAGCAGTTCTTC. Residues: CASSWDRVRGEQFF.

The chain uses TRBV6-5 and TRBJ1-1; tentatively, D is TRBD1 (5 bases). Germline V gives CDR1 MNHEY, CDR2 SVGAGI. The CDR3 loop spans 14 amino acids. Trimming took off 0 bases at V and 4 bases at J, with 9 bases between the two ends. The CDR3, as DNA: TGTGCCAGCAGTTACTCGGGGGAAAGCACTGAAGCTTTCTTT. It translates to CASSYSGESTEAFF.

This chain joins TRBV14 and TRBJ2-4, with TRBD2 identical over 10 bases. Germline loops: CDR1 SGHDN, CDR2 FVKESK. The CDR3 contains 15 residues. The junction had 3 bases not matched to a gene; V was cut back by 5 bases and J by 2 bases. The CDR3 region is CASSVLAGSKNIQYF. CDR3 nucleotides: TGTGCCAGCAGCGTACTAGCGGGGTCCAAAAACATTCAGTACTTC.

The chain recombines TRBV20-1 with TRBJ2-7, with 7 nucleotides matching TRBD1. The germline CDR1 and CDR2 sequences are DFQATT and SNEGSKA (reference sequence). Trimming removed 5 bases from V and 2 bases from J; junction bases left unmatched: 6. This CDR3 spans 13 amino acids. The chain's CDR3 is CSASDREPYEQYF. The DNA of the CDR3 is TGCAGTGCTTCCGACAGGGAGCCCTACGAGCAGTACTTC.

This chain uses TRBV12-3 or TRBV12-4 with TRBJ2-1, with 7 positions matching TRBD2. This CDR3 comprises 13 residues. With 4 bases clipped from V and 6 bases from J, the junction kept 3 bases outside the gene matches. CDR3 loop: CASSSRLANEQFF. In DNA, the CDR3 is TGTGCCAGCAGTTCGCGACTAGCCAATGAGCAGTTCTTC.

V usage is TRBV7-2 and J usage is TRBJ2-5; D is possibly TRBD1 (5 bases). V was pared by 5 bases and J by 5 bases, with 15 bases between. The germline V gene has CDR1 SGHTA and CDR2 FQGNSA. This CDR3 is 14 amino acids long. In DNA, the CDR3 is TGTGCCAGCAGCCATCCGACAGAGTTGGAGACCCAGTACTTC. It is translated as CASSHPTELETQYF.

The chain carries TRBV12-3 or TRBV12-4 and TRBJ1-1, with D possibly being TRBD1 (5 bases). Trimming stripped 8 bases from V and 0 bases from J, with 16 bases between. The CDR3 sequence is 15 residues long. The CDR3 DNA is TGTGCCAGCCATAGACAGCGCTACGTGAACACTGAAGCTTTCTTT. It codes for CASHRQRYVNTEAFF.

The chain carries TRBV29-1 and TRBJ1-4, with D hard to call. V lost 8 bases and J 6 bases, leaving 16 bases between the germline ends. CDR1 SQVTM and CDR2 ANQGSEA come from the germline V gene. CDR3 length equals 13 residues. The CDR3 bases are TGCAGCTGCAAGGACCCGAGGGATGAAAAACTGTTTTTT. Protein sequence: CSCKDPRDEKLFF.

In this sample, this clonotype turned up a few times. The V call is TRBV7-6, the J call TRBJ1-5; a possible D gene is TRBD1 (5 bases). CDR3 length: 12 residues. Trimming removed 3 bases from V and 9 bases from J, with 9 bases in between. CDR1 and CDR2 from the germline V gene are SGHVS and FNYEAQ. Written as DNA, the CDR3 is TGTGCCAGCAGCTTGAACCAGGGGCCCCAGCATTTT. This translates into CASSLNQGPQHF.

This clonotype was found many times. The chain uses TRBV7-8 and TRBJ2-1; 8 nucleotides align to TRBD2. Trimming removed 2 bases from V and 7 bases from J; junction bases left unmatched: 16. The CDR3 covers 18 residues. Germline V gene lookup returns CDR1 SGHVS and CDR2 FQNEAQ. The CDR3 loop is CASSLSPQSREGRNEQFF. The CDR3 DNA sequence: TGTGCCAGCAGCTTAAGCCCTCAGAGTCGGGAGGGGCGGAATGAGCAGTTCTTC.

This clonotype has a single count. The chain recombines TRBV4-1 with TRBJ2-1; 7 positions match TRBD2. The CDR3 is 16 residues long. Trimming took 1 base from V and 5 from J; bases not matched to a gene: 8. CDR1 is MGHRA and CDR2 is YSYEKL in the germline V gene. DNA of the CDR3: TGCGCCAGCAGCCAAGGGGCGGGAGTAAGAAACAATGAGCAGTTCTTC. Translation: CASSQGAGVRNNEQFF.

V and J are TRBV6-2 or TRBV6-3 and TRBJ2-7, with TRBD1 identical over 9 bases. The CDR3 has 15 amino acids. The junction had 7 bases not matched to a gene; V was cut back by 5 bases and J by 2 bases. Germline V gives CDR1 MNHEY, CDR2 SVGEGT. The chain's CDR3 is CASSRPGTGTYEQYF. CDR3 DNA sequence: TGTGCCAGCAGTCGTCCCGGGACAGGGACCTACGAGCAGTACTTC.

This chain links TRBV28 with TRBJ2-5, with TRBD1 matching over 7 bases. Germline V CDR1 and CDR2: MDHEN, SYDVKM. The CDR3 spans 16 residues. V lost 5 bases and J lost 0; bases outside the gene matches: 9. CDR3 sequence reads: CASSSPGQMYQETQYF. The CDR3 DNA follows: TGTGCCAGCAGTAGTCCGGGACAGATGTACCAAGAGACCCAGTACTTC.

The chain is built from TRBV6-2 or TRBV6-3 and TRBJ2-5; maybe TRBD1 (6 bases). V was shortened by 4 bases and J by 3 bases, with 12 bases between the two germline ends. Looked up from germline, CDR1 is MNHEY and CDR2 is SVGEGT. The CDR3 consists of 14 residues. The chain's CDR3 is CASSWSGQKETQYF. In DNA form, the CDR3 reads TGTGCCAGCAGTTGGTCCGGACAGAAAGAGACCCAGTACTTC.

This rearrangement joins TRBV7-2 to TRBJ2-5, with 8 bases matching TRBD2. The germline CDR1 and CDR2 sequences are SGHTA and FQGNSA. With 4 bases clipped from V and 10 bases from J, the junction kept 8 bases outside the gene matches. The CDR3 consists of 13 residues. CDR3 loop: CASSSSAAGDQYF. CDR3 sequence (DNA): TGTGCCAGCAGCTCGAGCGCAGCGGGGGACCAGTACTTC.

The rearrangement joins TRBV7-2 to TRBJ2-7; possibly TRBD2 for D (6 bases). The CDR3 is made up of 14 amino acids. V was clipped by 1 base and J by 6 bases, with 13 bases between them. Germline values: CDR1 SGHTA, CDR2 FQGNSA. In DNA form, the CDR3 reads TGTGCCAGCAGCTTAGATGCGGGGCGTGCCGAGCAGTACTTC. Its protein product is CASSLDAGRAEQYF.

The chain joins TRBV5-1 to TRBJ1-1; 7 bases are a match to TRBD1. This CDR3 is built from 16 residues. Germline values: CDR1 SGHRS, CDR2 YFSETQ. Trimming at V came to 0 bases and at J to 4 bases, leaving 9 bases not matched to a gene. The CDR3 region is CASSLAPTGMSTEAFF. CDR3 DNA sequence: TGCGCCAGCAGCTTGGCACCGACAGGGATGAGCACTGAAGCTTTCTTT.

The chain employs TRBV7-6 and TRBJ1-1; D not resolved. The V gene's germline CDR1 is SGHVS and CDR2 FNYEAQ. The CDR3 is 11 amino acids. Trimming took off 4 bases at V and 6 bases at J, with 6 bases between the two ends. Written as DNA, the CDR3 is TGTGCCAGCAGCTCCCTGGCTGAAGCTTTCTTT. It encodes CASSSLAEAFF.

In this sample, this clonotype turned up a few times. The chain employs TRBV15 and TRBJ1-5; TRBD1 matches at 7 bases. V dropped 0 bases and J dropped 3; count of bases not matched to a gene: 8. Germline CDR1 reads LNHNV; CDR2 reads YYDKDF (reference sequence). The CDR3 runs 17 residues. In nucleotides, the CDR3 is TGTGCCACCAGCAGAGAGGCCCCAGGGGGTCTCAATCAGCCCCAGCATTTT. This codes for CATSREAPGGLNQPQHF.